These 6 T cell receptor beta chains came from one sample sequenced in a study of T cell repertoires in cytomegalovirus infection. TCRdb called the reads again in MiXCR, with one record for every CDR3 protein. The repertoire holds tens of thousands of distinct CDR3 sequences, 3.7% seen once, with approximately 5% in the top ten. Sequences were obtained from PBMCs. These receptors were collected from a human donor in good health (CMV status not recorded). Some clones in this sample may be carry-over from other donors' samples.

In regard to this clonotype: One junction end disagrees with the germline gene, perhaps due to a read error. The V and J genes are TRBV7-6 and TRBJ1-1; TRBD1 matches at 7 bases. Germline V gene sequence: CDR1 SGHVS, CDR2 FNYEAQ. The CDR3 runs 15 residues. The DNA of the CDR3 is TGTGACAGCAGATCCGGGGGACAGATGAACACTGAAGCTGTCTTT. It yields the protein CDSRSGGQMNTEAVF.

This clonotype was seen repeatedly, ten times or more. This chain connects TRBV10-3 to TRBJ2-7; D ambiguous. Germline loops: CDR1 ENHRY, CDR2 SYGVKD. Between the trimmed V and J ends, which lost 6 bases and 4 bases, there was a span of 16 bases. CDR3 length: 14 residues. The chain's CDR3 is CAIRSQIDSYEQYF. The CDR3 DNA reads as TGTGCCATCAGGTCCCAGATAGATTCTTACGAGCAGTACTTC.

The sample holds many counts of this clonotype. The chain employs TRBV7-2 and TRBJ1-1; D gene uncertain. The ends were cut back, 2 bases at V and 3 bases at J, with 10 bases in the middle. CDR1 is SGHTA, CDR2 FQGNSA, per germline. This CDR3 spans 14 amino acids. DNA of the CDR3: TGTGCCAGCAGCTTACAGCAGCCCCACACTGAAGCTTTCTTT. As protein: CASSLQQPHTEAFF.

This clonotype occurred many times. This chain connects TRBV2 to TRBJ1-1; TRBD1 is a possible D gene (5 bases). V shed 9 bases and J shed 3 bases, with 14 bases lying between them. Looked up from germline, CDR1 is SNHLY and CDR2 is FYNNEI. The CDR3 loop spans 13 amino acids. The DNA for the CDR3 is TGTGCCAGGGGGAAAGACAGAGACACTGAAGCTTTCTTT. It translates to CARGKDRDTEAFF.

This clonotype was detected ten times or more. The V and J genes are TRBV27 and TRBJ1-6; D is ambiguous. The V end was cut by 3 bases, the J end by 9 bases, with 12 bases between. The CDR3 length is 14 residues. Germline loops: CDR1 MNHEY, CDR2 SMNVEV (reference sequence). CDR3 sequence: CASSFRVKASPLHF. In DNA, the CDR3 is TGTGCCAGCAGTTTTAGGGTGAAGGCTTCACCCCTCCACTTT.

There are many counts of this clonotype. This chain connects TRBV14 to TRBJ2-3; no clear D. The CDR3 is 14 amino acids. Germline V gene sequence: CDR1 SGHDN, CDR2 FVKESK. Trimming removed 4 bases from V and 0 bases from J, with 8 bases in between. The CDR3 nucleotides read TGTGCCAGCAGCCCCAGAACTAGCACAGATACGCAGTATTTT. Residues: CASSPRTSTDTQYF.